This entry is about one T cell receptor (beta chain). The data belong to a study of blood T cell repertoires in COVID-19. About the study: Samples taken during acute and convalescent COVID-19 were collected in the United States, Italy and Spain.

Seattle's cohort entered during active infection and was followed longitudinally. Germline V lookup: CDR1 LNHDA, CDR2 SQIVND (reference sequence). There are 15 residues in the CDR3. The junction had 10 bases not matched to a gene; V was cut back by 3 bases and J by 6 bases. Methods used by the authors: Scientists estimated how many nucleated cells there were by amplifying reference gene primers. Some clones are missing from TCRdb's copy, which holds only in-frame ones; the method was immunoSEQ multiplex PCR. V, J and clone size are those of that table, while D and trimming were read from the DNA. The data contain approximately 170,000 clones, around nine tenths of them singletons.

Sequencing was done on a sample of peripheral blood. The sequence came from an elderly woman with COVID-19, enrolled during active disease. The chain recombines TRBV19 with TRBJ2-7; 8 nucleotides align to TRBD2. The CDR3 DNA follows: TGTGCCAGTAGTATCCACCCAGCGGGAGCTGGCGAGCAGTACTTC. Its protein product is CASSIHPAGAGEQYF.